The 2 T cell receptor beta chains given below trace back to one sample, sequenced in a study of T cell responses to AZD1222 COVID-19 vaccine. Assay: immunoSEQ multiplex PCR; the TCRdb copy retains only in-frame clones and omits some. The sample lists around 100,000 clones, 85% to 95% occurring once. The sample was peripheral blood, taken on day 0 of AZD1222 vaccination. These receptors came from an adult in good health.

J is TRBJ1-4 and V is TRBV30; D is possibly TRBD1 (5 bases). The CDR3 sequence is 14 residues long. V was cut by 2 bases and J by 6 bases, with 13 bases left in between. Germline V gene data show CDR1 as GTSNPN and CDR2 as SVGIG (reference sequence). The CDR3 here is CAWSPGTEHEKLFF. CDR3 nucleotide sequence: TGTGCCTGGAGTCCCGGGACCGAGCATGAAAAACTGTTTTTT.

The J gene is TRBJ2-7, the V gene TRBV6-1; D might be TRBD2 (6 bases). Trimming cost V 6 bases and J 0 bases, with 15 bases left between them. The germline V gene has CDR1 MNHNS and CDR2 SASEGT. The CDR3 sequence is 15 residues long. The CDR3 loop is CASRSNTGSSYEQYF. In DNA, the CDR3 is TGTGCCAGCAGATCGAATACCGGGAGCTCCTACGAGCAGTACTTC.